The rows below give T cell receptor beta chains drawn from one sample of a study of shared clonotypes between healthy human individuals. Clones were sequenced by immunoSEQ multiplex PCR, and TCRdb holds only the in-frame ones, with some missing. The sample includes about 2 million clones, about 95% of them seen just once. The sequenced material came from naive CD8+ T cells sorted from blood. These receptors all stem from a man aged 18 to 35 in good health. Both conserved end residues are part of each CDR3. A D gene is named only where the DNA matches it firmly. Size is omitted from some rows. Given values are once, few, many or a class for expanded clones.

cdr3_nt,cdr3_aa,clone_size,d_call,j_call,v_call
TGTGCCAGCAGTTTACGGGGACACTACGAGCAGTACTTC,CASSLRGHYEQYF,NA,NA,TRBJ2-7,TRBV27
TGTGCCAGCAGTTCTATCGGGGGCATCGGGGAGCTGTTTTTT,CASSSIGGIGELFF,once,NA,TRBJ2-2,TRBV27
TGCGCCAGCAGCCAAGAAGAATCGTTGGGCACTGAAGCTTTCTTT,CASSQEESLGTEAFF,NA,NA,TRBJ1-1,TRBV4-1
TGTGCCAGCAGCTTAGCTGGTGAAGGAGAACAAGAGACCCAGTACTTC,CASSLAGEGEQETQYF,NA,NA,TRBJ2-5,TRBV11-2
TGTGCCAGCAGTGAGTGGGCAGGGCCGTTCGACGAGCAGTACTTC,CASSEWAGPFDEQYF,NA,NA,TRBJ2-7,TRBV25-1
TGTGCCAGTAGTTTACAGGGCACAGATACGCAGTATTTT,CASSLQGTDTQYF,NA,NA,TRBJ2-3,TRBV19
TGTGCCAGCAGTTCGGGGACAGGGGAAGCTTTCTTT,CASSSGTGEAFF,NA,TRBD1,TRBJ1-1,TRBV6-5
TGTGCCAGCAGCTTAGCCGGAACAGGGGTCAATCAGCCCCAGCATTTT,CASSLAGTGVNQPQHF,NA,TRBD1,TRBJ1-5,TRBV7-8
TGTGCCAGCAGCTTGGGCCCCAGCGGGAAGGGGGTGTACGAGCAGTACTTC,CASSLGPSGKGVYEQYF,NA,NA,TRBJ2-7,TRBV5-4
TGCGCCAGCAGCCTAGCGGGAGGGTACAATGAGCAGTTCTTC,CASSLAGGYNEQFF,NA,TRBD2,TRBJ2-1,TRBV4-1
TGTGCCAGCAGCCTAGCCGGGGACGGCGGCTACACCTTC,CASSLAGDGGYTF,NA,NA,TRBJ1-2,TRBV11-2
TGTGCCAGCAGTTTATTGGGGGACTCTGACTACGAGCAGTACTTC,CASSLLGDSDYEQYF,NA,NA,TRBJ2-7,TRBV28
TGTGCCAGCAGTTTACTAGCGGGAACCTACAATGAGCAGTTCTTC,CASSLLAGTYNEQFF,NA,TRBD2,TRBJ2-1,TRBV27
TGTGCCAGCGGGGTCGGCGAGCAGTACTTC,CASGVGEQYF,NA,NA,TRBJ2-7,TRBV2
TGTGCCAGCAGCTTAGTTTACGGCAGCACAGATACGCAGTATTTT,CASSLVYGSTDTQYF,once,NA,TRBJ2-3,TRBV13
TGTGCCAGCAGCTTTGGCTCCGGTAGCCGCTATGGCTACACCTTC,CASSFGSGSRYGYTF,NA,NA,TRBJ1-2,TRBV5-6
TGCAGCGTTGAAGGTAGAGCAGGGGCAACTGAAGCTTTCTTT,CSVEGRAGATEAFF,once,NA,TRBJ1-1,TRBV29-1
TGTGCCTGGAGTGTACTCTCAGAGGGACACACCACAGATACGCAGTATTTT,CAWSVLSEGHTTDTQYF,NA,NA,TRBJ2-3,TRBV30
TGTGCCTGGAAGGTGGGGGCGTCCTACGAGCAGTACTTC,CAWKVGASYEQYF,NA,NA,TRBJ2-7,TRBV30
TGTGCCAGCAGCCTAGGGATCTCCTACGAGCAGTACTTC,CASSLGISYEQYF,NA,NA,TRBJ2-7,TRBV27
TGTGCCAGCCTTAACAGGGCGGCCACTGAAGCTTTCTTT,CASLNRAATEAFF,once,NA,TRBJ1-1,TRBV2
TGTGCCGTACGGGACAGAACTAACTATGGCTACACCTTC,CAVRDRTNYGYTF,NA,TRBD1,TRBJ1-2,TRBV2
TGTGCCAGCAGATTAGCCACCGGGGAGCTGTTTTTT,CASRLATGELFF,NA,NA,TRBJ2-2,TRBV6-1
TGCAGCGTCTACGGATCAGGGAGCGATGAGCAGTTCTTC,CSVYGSGSDEQFF,once,NA,TRBJ2-1,TRBV29-1
TGTGCCAGCAGTGTCGGGACAGGGGTGGGGGAGCAGTACTTC,CASSVGTGVGEQYF,NA,TRBD1,TRBJ2-7,TRBV2
TGCGCCAGCAGCCAAGTGACAGGGTTTCAGCCCCAGCATTTT,CASSQVTGFQPQHF,once,TRBD1,TRBJ1-5,TRBV4-1
TGTGCCAGCAGCTCCCCGACTAGCGGGGCTACCACAGATACGCAGTATTTT,CASSSPTSGATTDTQYF,NA,TRBD2,TRBJ2-3,TRBV7-9
TGTGCCAGCAGTTTATCGGTTCTCGGGAGGGCCTTTTCAAGCGGGAACACCGGGGAGCTGTTTTTT,CASSLSVLGRAFSSGNTGELFF,NA,TRBD2,TRBJ2-2,TRBV27
TGTGCCAGCAGCTTACGGCGGCAGGGCAAGAGCACTGAAGCTTTCTTT,CASSLRRQGKSTEAFF,NA,NA,TRBJ1-1,TRBV11-2
TGTGCCAGCAGCTATCTGGGGGGCACAACCACAGATACGCAGTATTTT,CASSYLGGTTTDTQYF,NA,NA,TRBJ2-3,TRBV7-2
TGCAGCGTTGAATACGGGGAGGGGTACAATGAGCAGTTCTTC,CSVEYGEGYNEQFF,NA,TRBD2,TRBJ2-1,TRBV29-1
TGTGCCAGCAGCTCCGGGACAGGCGTGTCGGGTTCACCCCTCCACTTT,CASSSGTGVSGSPLHF,NA,TRBD1,TRBJ1-6,TRBV7-2
TGTGCCAGCAGTTATGGGTCTGGAAACACCATATATTTT,CASSYGSGNTIYF,NA,NA,TRBJ1-3,TRBV6-5
TGTGCCAGCACCTTTGGAGGTTCATCCTACGAGCAGTACTTC,CASTFGGSSYEQYF,NA,NA,TRBJ2-7,TRBV13
TGTGCCAGCAGTCCGTCCTCTGGACAGGATGTCTATGGCTACACCTTC,CASSPSSGQDVYGYTF,NA,TRBD1,TRBJ1-2,TRBV27
TGTGCCACCCTGGGCGGTGGGGATACGCAGTATTTT,CATLGGGDTQYF,NA,NA,TRBJ2-3,TRBV6-6
TGTGCCAGCAGTTGGGGTGAGGCCGTGGAGACCCAGTACTTC,CASSWGEAVETQYF,NA,NA,TRBJ2-5,TRBV6-5
TGTGCCAGTAGTATCCTAGCTACAGATACGCAGTATTTT,CASSILATDTQYF,NA,NA,TRBJ2-3,TRBV19
TGTGCCAGCAGCCTACCCACCAGGGGAGGGACTGAAGCTTTCTTT,CASSLPTRGGTEAFF,once,NA,TRBJ1-1,TRBV7-9
TGTGCCAGCAGCCAAGTCCGGGGAGGCCAAGAGACCCAGTACTTC,CASSQVRGGQETQYF,NA,NA,TRBJ2-5,TRBV14
TGTGCCAGCAGCTTCGGGACTAGCGGCGAGTACGAGCAGTACTTC,CASSFGTSGEYEQYF,NA,TRBD2,TRBJ2-7,TRBV7-9
TGCGCCAGCAGCCAAGTACCGACATCTGGAAACACCATATATTTT,CASSQVPTSGNTIYF,NA,NA,TRBJ1-3,TRBV4-1
TGTGCCAGCAGCTTTGGCACCGGGAACACTGAAGCTTTCTTT,CASSFGTGNTEAFF,once,NA,TRBJ1-1,TRBV13
TGTGCCAGCAGCTTAGCCCAGGGGGCAAGCTACGAGCAGTACTTC,CASSLAQGASYEQYF,NA,TRBD1,TRBJ2-7,TRBV7-9
TGCGCCAGCAGTGACCGGGACCCAAACACAGATACGCAGTATTTT,CASSDRDPNTDTQYF,NA,NA,TRBJ2-3,TRBV10-1